A selection of T cell receptor beta chains follows, all from one sample in a study of blood T cell repertoires in COVID-19. Assay used: immunoSEQ multiplex PCR; TCRdb lists only in-frame clones, some missing. Of around 330,000 clones listed, approximately 91% are singletons. Material for sequencing was PBMCs or T cells enriched from blood (not recorded which). The receptors shown here come from a woman in her forties who had recovered from COVID-19. Each CDR3 is given with its conserved first and last residue. Each record gives: D gene, clone size, V gene, J gene, CDR3 protein, CDR3 DNA. D genes are given only for firm matches. Only part of the rows carry a size: once, few, many, or a class if the clone is expanded.

NA	NA	TRBV12-3/TRBV12-4	TRBJ2-1	CASTSPGDEQFF	TGTGCCAGCACGAGTCCGGGAGATGAGCAGTTCTTC
TRBD2	NA	TRBV18	TRBJ2-3	CASSPRGGRNLYTDTQYF	TGTGCCAGCTCACCACGTGGCGGGAGAAACCTTTACACAGATACGCAGTATTTT
TRBD2	many	TRBV19	TRBJ2-7	CASSIGIAGHSEQYF	TGTGCCAGTAGTATTGGGATAGCGGGGCATAGCGAGCAGTACTTC
TRBD1	NA	TRBV19	TRBJ1-2	CASSRVDWTGGNGYTF	TGTGCCAGTAGTAGAGTCGATTGGACAGGGGGTAATGGCTACACCTTC
TRBD1	NA	TRBV30	TRBJ1-6	CAWTPDRGNSPLHF	TGTGCCTGGACCCCGGACAGGGGGAATTCACCCCTCCACTTT
NA	few	TRBV20-1	TRBJ2-5	CSASVGGRETQYF	TGCAGTGCTAGTGTAGGGGGTAGGGAGACCCAGTACTTC
NA	NA	TRBV15	TRBJ1-4	CATSRDEKPNEKLFF	TGTGCCACCAGCAGAGATGAGAAACCCAATGAAAAACTGTTTTTT
NA	NA	TRBV30	TRBJ1-2	CAWTYRGYGYTF	TGTGCCTGGACCTACCGGGGTTATGGCTACACCTTC
NA	NA	TRBV2	TRBJ1-5	CASSESSGWQPQHF	TGTGCCAGCAGTGAATCGTCAGGGTGGCAGCCCCAGCATTTT
TRBD1	NA	TRBV28	TRBJ1-4	CASSPRGTVNEKLFF	TGTGCCAGCAGTCCTCGGGGGACAGTTAATGAAAAATTGTTTTTT
NA	NA	TRBV12-5	TRBJ2-1	CASVADNEQFF	TGTGCTAGTGTCGCGGACAATGAGCAGTTCTTC
TRBD1	NA	TRBV29-1	TRBJ1-2	CSVELGTGAYGYTF	TGCAGCGTTGAACTTGGGACAGGGGCCTATGGCTACACCTTC
TRBD1	NA	TRBV30	TRBJ1-2	CAWSVGQALKGYTF	TGTGCCTGGAGTGTTGGACAGGCGTTGAAGGGCTACACCTTC
TRBD2	NA	TRBV7-6	TRBJ2-1	CASSFFVGSGELDNEQFF	TGTGCCAGCAGCTTTTTCGTAGGTAGCGGGGAGTTAGACAATGAGCAGTTCTTC
TRBD1	NA	TRBV5-4	TRBJ2-1	CASSPDRQGAHEQFF	TGTGCCAGCAGCCCGGACCGACAGGGGGCCCATGAGCAGTTCTTC
NA	NA	TRBV11-2	TRBJ2-7	CASPGVGASHEQYF	TGTGCCTCCCCAGGGGTTGGGGCCTCCCACGAGCAGTACTTC
NA	NA	TRBV9	TRBJ2-2	CASSVGTQNTGELFF	TGTGCCAGCAGCGTAGGGACACAGAACACCGGGGAGCTGTTTTTT
NA	NA	TRBV6-2/TRBV6-3	TRBJ1-5	CASSGPQGQPQHF	TGTGCCAGCAGTGGACCCCAGGGTCAGCCCCAGCATTTT
NA	few	TRBV5-1	TRBJ1-2	CASSFDSNYGYTF	TGCGCCAGCAGCTTCGACAGCAACTATGGCTACACCTTC
TRBD2	NA	TRBV4-1	TRBJ2-3	CASSRLAGGADTQYF	TGCGCCAGCAGCCGGCTAGCGGGAGGTGCTGATACGCAGTATTTT
TRBD1	NA	TRBV18	TRBJ2-7	CASSLRGQETYEQYF	TGTGCCAGCTCACTTCGTGGACAGGAGACGTACGAGCAGTACTTC
NA	NA	TRBV7-8	TRBJ1-2	CASSLALQGYGYTF	TGTGCCAGCAGCTTAGCCTTACAGGGCTATGGCTACACCTTC
NA	NA	TRBV7-2	TRBJ2-1	CASRETINYNEQFF	TGTGCCAGCAGGGAGACCATTAACTACAATGAGCAGTTCTTC
TRBD1	NA	TRBV4-3	TRBJ2-3	CASSQDLWDRGRYF	TGCGCCAGCAGCCAAGATTTGTGGGACAGGGGGAGATATTTT
TRBD1	once	TRBV19	TRBJ1-4	CASGSTGGSTNEKLFF	TGTGCCAGTGGATCGACAGGGGGGTCAACTAATGAAAAACTGTTTTTT
TRBD2	NA	TRBV19	TRBJ2-3	CASSISREGYTDTQYF	TGTGCCAGTAGTATTTCCCGGGAGGGTTACACAGATACGCAGTATTTT
NA	NA	TRBV18	TRBJ2-7	CASSPLDISYEQYF	TGTGCCAGCTCACCCTTGGACATTTCCTACGAGCAGTACTTC
NA	NA	TRBV15	TRBJ1-1	CATSRDSMNTEAFF	TGTGCCACCAGCAGGGACAGTATGAACACTGAAGCTTTCTTT
NA	NA	TRBV28	TRBJ1-6	CASSLQYPGVSPLHF	TGTGCCAGCAGTCTACAATATCCAGGCGTATCACCCCTCCACTTT
TRBD1	NA	TRBV5-1	TRBJ1-3	CASSPWTGLSGNTIYF	TGCGCCAGCAGCCCGTGGACAGGCCTCTCTGGAAACACCATATATTTT
TRBD1	once	TRBV7-9	TRBJ1-2	CASSQGTGGFYGYTF	TGTGCCAGCAGCCAAGGGACAGGGGGCTTCTATGGCTACACCTTC
NA	NA	TRBV15	TRBJ1-1	CATSTPDRNTEAFF	TGTGCCACCAGCACCCCGGACAGGAACACTGAAGCTTTCTTT
TRBD1	few	TRBV4-3	TRBJ1-2	CASSQLRGGQGAFGYTF	TGCGCCAGCAGCCAATTAAGGGGAGGACAGGGGGCGTTTGGCTACACCTTC
NA	NA	TRBV12-3/TRBV12-4	TRBJ2-5	CASSPVVGGTQYF	TGTGCCAGCAGTCCGGTAGTTGGAGGGACCCAGTACTTC
NA	NA	TRBV5-1	TRBJ2-3	CASSLFGGADTQYF	TGCGCCAGCAGCTTGTTTGGGGGCGCAGATACGCAGTATTTT
NA	NA	TRBV29-1	TRBJ2-2	CSVEEMAGNRELFF	TGCAGCGTTGAAGAAATGGCGGGGAACCGGGAGCTGTTTTTT
TRBD2	few	TRBV7-9	TRBJ2-7	CASNLAGGNEQYF	TGTGCCAGCAATCTAGCGGGAGGGAACGAGCAGTACTTC
TRBD2	NA	TRBV30	TRBJ2-5	CAWGAGGPEETQYF	TGTGCCTGGGGAGCGGGGGGGCCGGAGGAGACCCAGTACTTC
NA	NA	TRBV4-3	TRBJ1-6	CASSQDMPASGQSNSPLHF	TGCGCCAGCAGCCAAGATATGCCTGCGTCCGGACAGTCTAATTCACCCCTCCACTTT
TRBD2	NA	TRBV19	TRBJ2-1	CASSPSGSSYNEQFF	TGTGCCAGTAGTCCCAGCGGGAGCTCCTACAATGAGCAGTTCTTC
TRBD2	NA	TRBV3-1/TRBV3-2	TRBJ2-5	CASSQSRGAGGETQYF	TGTGCCAGCAGCCAATCTCGTGGGGCGGGAGGGGAGACCCAGTACTTC
TRBD1	NA	TRBV12-5	TRBJ1-5	CASGGDNRGSQPQHF	TGTGCTAGTGGGGGGGACAACAGGGGTAGTCAGCCCCAGCATTTT